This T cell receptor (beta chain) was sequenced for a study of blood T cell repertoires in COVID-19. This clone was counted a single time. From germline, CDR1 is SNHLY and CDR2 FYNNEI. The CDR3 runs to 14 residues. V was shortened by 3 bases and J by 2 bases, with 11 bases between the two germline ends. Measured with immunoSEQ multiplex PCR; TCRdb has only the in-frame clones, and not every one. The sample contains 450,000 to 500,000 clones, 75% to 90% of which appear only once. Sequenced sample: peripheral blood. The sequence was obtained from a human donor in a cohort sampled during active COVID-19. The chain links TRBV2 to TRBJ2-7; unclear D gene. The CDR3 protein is CASSDSDFPYEQYF. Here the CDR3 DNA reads TGTGCCAGCAGTGATTCCGACTTCCCCTACGAGCAGTACTTC.